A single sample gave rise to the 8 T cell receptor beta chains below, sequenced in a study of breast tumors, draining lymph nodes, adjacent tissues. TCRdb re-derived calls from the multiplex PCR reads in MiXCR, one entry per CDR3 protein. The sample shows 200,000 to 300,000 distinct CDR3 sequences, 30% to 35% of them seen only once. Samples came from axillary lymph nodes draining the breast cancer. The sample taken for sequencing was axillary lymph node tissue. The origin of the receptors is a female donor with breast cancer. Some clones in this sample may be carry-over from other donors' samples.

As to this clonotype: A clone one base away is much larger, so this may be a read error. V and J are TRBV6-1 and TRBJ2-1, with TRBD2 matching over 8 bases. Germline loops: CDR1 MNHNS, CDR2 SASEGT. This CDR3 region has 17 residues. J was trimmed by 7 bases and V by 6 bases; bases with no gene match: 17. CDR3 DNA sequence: TGTGCCAGCAGGAACCTAACCGGGACTAGTCTAGGGAATGAGCAGTTCTTC. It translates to CASRNLTGTSLGNEQFF.

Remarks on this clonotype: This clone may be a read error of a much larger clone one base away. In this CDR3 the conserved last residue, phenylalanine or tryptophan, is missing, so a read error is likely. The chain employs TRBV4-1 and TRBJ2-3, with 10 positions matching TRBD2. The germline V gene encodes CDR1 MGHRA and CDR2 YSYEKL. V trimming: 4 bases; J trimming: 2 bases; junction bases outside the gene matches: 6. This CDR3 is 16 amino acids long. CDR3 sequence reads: CASSPGLARLTDTQYL. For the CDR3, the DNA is TGCGCCAGCAGCCCGGGACTAGCGCGCCTCACAGATACGCAGTATTTG.

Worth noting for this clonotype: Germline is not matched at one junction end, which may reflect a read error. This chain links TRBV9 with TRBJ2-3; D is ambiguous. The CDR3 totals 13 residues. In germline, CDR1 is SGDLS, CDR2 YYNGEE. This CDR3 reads CASSVDVADTRYF. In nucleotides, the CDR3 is TGCGCCAGCAGCGTAGATGTTGCTGATACGCGGTATTTT.

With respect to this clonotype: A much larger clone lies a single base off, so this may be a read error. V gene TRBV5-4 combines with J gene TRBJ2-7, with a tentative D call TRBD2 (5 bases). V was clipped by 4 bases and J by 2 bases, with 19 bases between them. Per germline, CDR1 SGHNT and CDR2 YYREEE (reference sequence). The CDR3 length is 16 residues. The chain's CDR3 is CASSLEAARAPYEQYF. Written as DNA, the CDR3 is TGTGCCAGCAGCCTTGAAGCCGCGAGGGCCCCCTACGAGCAGTACTTC.

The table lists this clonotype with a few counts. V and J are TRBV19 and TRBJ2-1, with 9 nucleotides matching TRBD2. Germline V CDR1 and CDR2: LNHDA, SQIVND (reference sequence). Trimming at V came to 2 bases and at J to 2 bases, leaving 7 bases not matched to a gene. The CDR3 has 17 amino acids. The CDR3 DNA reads TGTGCCAGTAGTATAACTCTGGTAGCGGGGGCCTACAATGAGCAGTTCTTC. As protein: CASSITLVAGAYNEQFF.

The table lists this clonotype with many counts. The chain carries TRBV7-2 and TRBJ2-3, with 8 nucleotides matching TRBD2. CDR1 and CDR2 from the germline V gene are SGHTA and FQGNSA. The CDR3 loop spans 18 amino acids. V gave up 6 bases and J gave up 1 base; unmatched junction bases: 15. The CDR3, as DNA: TGTGCCAGCAGTCCTCCCCCCCCCGGGGGGGTTGGCACAGATACGCAGTATTTT. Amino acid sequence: CASSPPPPGGVGTDTQYF.

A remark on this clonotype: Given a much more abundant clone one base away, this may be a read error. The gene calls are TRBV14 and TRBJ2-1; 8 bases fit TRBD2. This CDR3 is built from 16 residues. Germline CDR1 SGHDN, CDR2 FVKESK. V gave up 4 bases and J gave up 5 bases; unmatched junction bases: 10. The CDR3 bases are TGTGCCAGCAGCCCCGGTGGCGGGAGGTCAAACAATGAGCAGTTCTTC. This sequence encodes CASSPGGGRSNNEQFF.

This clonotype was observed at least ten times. CDR3 in amino acids: CASSLEGDHYEQYF. The CDR3 DNA reads as TGCGCCAGCAGCTTGGAAGGGGACCACTACGAGCAGTACTTC. The chain couples TRBV5-1 to TRBJ2-7; the D gene could be TRBD1 or TRBD2 (5 bases each). Germline V CDR1 and CDR2: SGHRS, YFSETQ. The CDR3 extends over 14 amino acids. Trimming removed 0 bases from V and 3 bases from J, with 10 bases in between.